This T cell receptor beta chain appears in the sequencing data of a study of shared clonotypes between healthy human individuals. About the research overall: Three plates were used per donor for CD4 naive, three for CD4 memory, two for CD8 naive and one for CD8 memory. Points from the study as a whole: Sequencing depth was a factor that was expected to affect clonotype sharing among donors. Richness estimates generally favored naive over memory subsets.

This clone has a handful of counts. Its antigen is unknown. Authors' methods: ImmunoSEQ sequences covered only the junction and lacked quality scores; filtering therefore differed. The data were produced by immunoSEQ multiplex PCR, yet TCRdb's version contains in-frame clones alone and is incomplete. That table is the source of V, J and clone size, and D and trimming were worked out from the DNA. The table lists 2.3 million or so clones, more than 80% of them singletons. The CDR3 extends over 15 amino acids. Trimming cost V 3 bases and J 2 bases, with 10 bases left between them. Germline V gene sequence: CDR1 MNHEY, CDR2 SMNVEV (reference sequence).

This receptor was obtained from a man younger than 35 in good health. Some clones in this sample may be carry-over from other donors' samples. Sample: naive CD4+ T cells from PBMCs. Stated subset: CD45RA+ positively selected. The J gene is TRBJ2-2, the V gene TRBV27; D unresolved. Written as DNA, the CDR3 is TGTGCCAGCAGTTTGGCTTGGAGTAACACCGGGGAGCTGTTTTTT. It yields the protein CASSLAWSNTGELFF.